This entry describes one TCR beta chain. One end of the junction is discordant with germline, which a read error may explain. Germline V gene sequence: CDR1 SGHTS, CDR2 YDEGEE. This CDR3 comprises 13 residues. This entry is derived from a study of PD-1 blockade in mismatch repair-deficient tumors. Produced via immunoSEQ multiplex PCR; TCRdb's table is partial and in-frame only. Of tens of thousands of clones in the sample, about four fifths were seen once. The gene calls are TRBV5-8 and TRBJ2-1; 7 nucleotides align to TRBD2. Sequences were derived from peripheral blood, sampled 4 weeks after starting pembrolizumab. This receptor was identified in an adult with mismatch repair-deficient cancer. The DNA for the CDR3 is TGTGCCAGCAGCTCGTGGGGGAGGGCCCTGAAACTCTTC. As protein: CASSSWGRALKLF.